What follows is one T cell receptor (beta chain) and its context. This clonotype was seen at least ten times. It lacks a known antigen. Base quality data are lacking; no much larger clone is found one base away. The data are from a study of naive and memory T cell subsets (dated by TCRdb to the late 2010s). Turning to the overall study: The figure summarizing these samples reported some ten blood donors, 7 tuberculin skin test biopsies and 3 saline control biopsies. Skin biopsies were taken from tuberculin skin test sites or from saline-injected control sites and were processed for RNA extraction as described before. PCR2 was typically performed as a SYBR Green qPCR that was stopped at a set threshold, although end-point PCR (around 6 cycles) could be used instead for low-input samples.

The treatment or condition label of this sample denotes: skin biopsy from PPD injection site in Mantoux-positive individual. A robust, sensitive protocol for the amplification, sequencing and analysis of TCRs was described in the study, in which 3' ligation of a UMI-containing oligonucleotide to TCR cDNA was used. In individuals with a positive Mantoux test, tuberculin skin test biopsies were taken from sites that had been injected with PPD. Total RNA was treated with RQ1 DNase, without cell sorting, prior to reverse transcription, with an input of roughly 1 to 1000 ng being targeted. Libraries were prepared from skin biopsies and whole blood to test how robust the pipeline was in samples where T cells are a minority population. Overall results and qualifications from the work: Details of skin biopsy collection and RNA processing were not given in the paper but were referenced to earlier studies. The higher numbers of TCRs at tuberculin skin test sites were interpreted as T cell infiltration of a delayed type IV hypersensitivity reaction. TCR sequences were reportedly obtained from both types of skin biopsy, with many more TCRs found at tuberculin skin test sites. The RNA-based method was acknowledged as potentially sensitive to TCR transcript changes with T cell activation and differentiation.

According to the germline V gene, CDR1 reads SGHTA and CDR2 reads FQGNSA. V loses 6 bases of germline sequence and J loses 0 bases, and the interval between the two ends is 15 bases. From cysteine to phenylalanine, the CDR3 is 16 amino acids long. The DNA shown is the 48-base CDR3, in frame from base 1. Library generation was performed with UMI-ligation and nested PCR. The ligated cDNA was amplified in four rounds of PCR with nested alpha and beta constant region primers together with the SP2 primer. For the blood and skin samples, TCR RNA was reverse transcribed with SuperScript IV using primers for the alpha and beta constant regions. An oligonucleotide carrying the Illumina SP2 primer and a UMI was ligated to the 3' end of the cDNA by means of T4 RNA ligase 1. To prevent hairpin formation, the 12-nucleotide UMI was made up of two random hexamers with an eight-base spacer between them. From the second PCR onward, TCR alpha and beta chain libraries were processed separately and dual indexed for multiplexing. After pooling, the indexed libraries were analyzed by capillary electrophoresis and sequenced on either an Illumina MiSeq or NextSeq. Libraries were spiked with PhiX DNA at about 5-7% so that base diversity was increased and cluster recognition was improved. The authors' analysis ran thus. UMIs were extracted from read 2 by Demultiplexor and combined with the TCR sequence from read 1, and reads were split according to sample indices. V and J genes and V-J junctions were identified by Decombinator, and each TCR was assigned a five-part identifier that included V and J deletions. Collapsinator relied on UMIs to correct both sequencing errors and PCR amplification heterogeneity, producing a UMI-based abundance for each TCR. CDR3Translator turned identifiers into nucleotide sequence, translated that sequence into amino acids, and pulled out CDR3 regions based on terminal motifs. After normalization to the amount of input RNA, the error-corrected alpha and beta TCR counts from blood and from skin were compared. TCRdb reran the public reads through fastp at Q25 and MiXCR, keeping productive beta chains. Every distinct CDR3 protein forms one entry, paired with its most common genes and DNA. The V and J calls shown here were made by TCRdb, not taken from the authors' results. Counted in this sample were about 14,000 distinct CDR3 sequences; approximately 4.7% of them appeared once. Approximately 8% of the sample is held by the ten biggest clonotypes.

This receptor was taken from an adult in good health. The chain uses TRBV7-2 and TRBJ2-1, with the identity of the D gene unclear. The source material was skin, sampled from a tuberculin skin test site. The base sequence is TGTGCCAGCAGGGAAAGCGCCAGGTCCTCCTACAATGAGCAGTTCTTC. Its translation reads: CASRESARSSYNEQFF.